Following are 6 T cell receptor beta chains from one sample sequenced in a study of CD8 T cells in ankylosing spondylitis. General observations from the study: Made up of eight or nine highly homologous variants, a TCR beta motif appeared characteristic of ankylosing spondylitis blood.

The antigens of these receptors remain unknown. TCRdb reprocessed the 5' RACE reads with MiXCR, giving one entry per CDR3 protein. This table holds fewer than 500,000 distinct CDR3 sequences, about 24% found once. Sequenced material: blood, either unsorted or a sorted T cell fraction (not recorded which). These receptor sequences come from a male donor with ankylosing spondylitis.

The chain carries TRBV11-2 and TRBJ2-1; 12 bases are a match to TRBD2. The CDR3 sequence is 15 residues long. Germline-derived CDR1 and CDR2 are SGHAT and FQNNGV. The V gene end was trimmed by 1 base and the J gene end by 9 bases; junction bases not matched to a gene: 4. Here the CDR3 DNA reads TGTGCCAGCAGCTTAGCCGGACTAGCGGGAATTGAGCAGTTCTTC. Its protein is CASSLAGLAGIEQFF.

This clonotype was seen at least ten times. CDR3 protein: CASSSQGQEQYF. CDR3 DNA: TGTGCCAGCAGTTCCCAGGGTCAGGAGCAGTACTTC. The chain couples TRBV12-3 or TRBV12-4 to TRBJ2-7; D might be TRBD1 (5 bases). The V and J ends lost 4 bases and 7 bases respectively, with 11 bases between them. There are 12 residues in the CDR3.

The chain joins TRBV5-1 to TRBJ1-2, with TRBD1 identical over 8 bases. Germline values: CDR1 SGHRS, CDR2 YFSETQ. V was clipped by 4 bases and J by 4 bases; unmatched bases: 9. This CDR3 spans 15 amino acids. The CDR3 DNA is TGCGCCAGCAGCCCCACCGGACAGGGAGGCTATGGCTACACCTTC. Translated, it gives CASSPTGQGGYGYTF.

This clonotype was recorded at least ten times. The V and J genes are TRBV5-1 and TRBJ2-1; TRBD1 might be the D (6 bases). Germline CDR1 SGHRS, CDR2 YFSETQ. V was pared by 2 bases and J by 6 bases, with 15 bases between. CDR3 length: 15 amino acids. DNA of the CDR3: TGCGCCAGCAGCTTACAGGGACCTACTGCCAATGAGCAGTTCTTC. Translation gives CASSLQGPTANEQFF.

This chain links TRBV20-1 with TRBJ2-1, with 8 bases identical to TRBD2. V was pared by 4 bases and J by 6 bases, with 2 bases of the junction left unmatched. Germline V gene sequence: CDR1 DFQATT, CDR2 SNEGSKA (reference sequence). The CDR3 totals 12 residues. CDR3 loop: CSAKRESNEQFF. As DNA, the CDR3 is TGCAGTGCTAAGCGGGAGTCCAATGAGCAGTTCTTC.

The table lists this clonotype with a few counts. In DNA, the CDR3 is TGTGCCAGCAGTTGGGGGGACAGGGCCTACGAGCAGTACTTC. Amino acids: CASSWGDRAYEQYF. The chain carries TRBV12-3 or TRBV12-4 and TRBJ2-7; 9 nucleotides match TRBD1. This CDR3 is 14 amino acids long. V shed 4 bases, J shed 2 bases, and the junction held 3 bases outside the gene matches.